This entry lists 7 T cell receptor beta chains sequenced from one sample in a study of T cell changes during pregnancy in multiple sclerosis. Libraries were prepared by immunoSEQ multiplex PCR; TCRdb keeps only in-frame clonotypes and omits some of them. Among about 67,000 clones listed, about 89% were seen once. The input for sequencing was peripheral blood, taken in the second trimester of pregnancy. Receptors were obtained from a female donor with multiple sclerosis, enrolled in a pregnancy study.

The chain is built from TRBV11-2 and TRBJ2-7; 11 bases map to TRBD2. There are 15 residues in the CDR3. After removal of 0 bases from V and 7 bases from J, the junction contained 5 bases not matched to a gene. CDR1 is SGHAT, CDR2 FQNNGV, per germline. CDR3 in amino acids: CASSLDLAGGREQYF. The CDR3 nucleotides read TGTGCCAGCAGCTTAGATTTAGCGGGAGGGAGAGAGCAGTACTTC.

The rearrangement links TRBV19 to TRBJ2-7; D may be TRBD1 (5 bases). CDR3 length: 14 residues. Germline V gene lookup returns CDR1 LNHDA and CDR2 SQIVND (reference sequence). Trimming left V 3 bases short and J 6 bases short, with 15 bases between. CDR3 loop: CASSIEPRAGEQYF. CDR3 sequence (DNA): TGTGCCAGTAGTATTGAGCCCAGGGCTGGCGAGCAGTACTTC.

The V call is TRBV27, the J call TRBJ2-1, with 9 bases matching TRBD1. Germline loops: CDR1 MNHEY, CDR2 SMNVEV (reference sequence). CDR3 length: 15 amino acids. With V trimmed by 3 bases and J by 7 bases, 7 bases remained unmatched. The CDR3 protein is CASSFRTGVENEQFF. DNA of the CDR3: TGTGCCAGCAGTTTTCGGACAGGGGTTGAGAATGAGCAGTTCTTC.

The chain is built from TRBV5-4 and TRBJ1-4; possible D gene TRBD1, 6 bases. This CDR3 is built from 14 residues. The V gene's germline CDR1 is SGHNT and CDR2 YYREEE (reference sequence). V dropped 4 bases and J dropped 8 bases, with 15 bases sitting between them. The CDR3 bases are TGTGCCAGCAGCGCGGACAGAGATGGAGAAAAACTGTTTTTT. Amino acids: CASSADRDGEKLFF.

The chain has TRBV4-1 and TRBJ2-7; 7 nucleotides agree with TRBD2. This CDR3 region has 17 residues. Per germline, CDR1 MGHRA and CDR2 YSYEKL. The V gene end was trimmed by 0 bases and the J gene end by 1 base; junction bases not matched to a gene: 9. The CDR3 sequence is CASSQEPPSGLSYEQYF. DNA of the CDR3: TGCGCCAGCAGCCAAGAGCCTCCTAGCGGCCTATCCTACGAGCAGTACTTC.

As DNA, the CDR3 is TGTGCCAGCTCATCGACGACTAGCGGTAGCACAGATACGCAGTATTTT. It yields the protein CASSSTTSGSTDTQYF. The chain joins TRBV18 to TRBJ2-3; 9 bases map to TRBD2. The CDR3 runs 16 residues. The V segment lost 5 bases and the J segment 0 bases; nucleotides outside the gene matches: 6. Germline V gene sequence: CDR1 KGHSH, CDR2 LQKENI.

V is TRBV27 and J is TRBJ1-3; a weak D match, TRBD1 (6 bases). V was pared by 3 bases and J by 0 bases, with 21 bases between. The germline gives CDR1 MNHEY, CDR2 SMNVEV (reference sequence). CDR3 length equals 19 residues. CDR3 DNA: TGTGCCAGCAGTTTCAGACGGGGACAACATTCTACCTCTGGAAACACCATATATTTT. This encodes CASSFRRGQHSTSGNTIYF.